This T cell receptor beta chain appears in the sequencing data of a study of beta chain features in type 1 diabetes. In the case of this clone: As yet, its antigen is unknown.

What was sequenced were expressed TCRB transcripts, since all of the isolated RNA had been reverse transcribed. The protocol was immunoSEQ multiplex PCR, while the TCRdb copy is restricted to in-frame clones and leaves out a portion. The sample includes about 280,000 clones, about 15% of them seen just once. Study results and caveats: For cells with high TCR expression, cDNA sequencing could yield over-representation. Moderate but significant shortening of TCRB CDR3s was recorded in all four CD4+ subsets from Type 1 diabetes patients.

The CDR3 covers 15 residues. The V end was cut by 0 bases, the J end by 7 bases, with 14 bases between. Germline loops: CDR1 SGHNT, CDR2 YYREEE (reference sequence). Sequencing used naive CD4+ T cells from blood. The TCR comes from a man younger than 35 with type 1 diabetes. The chain links TRBV5-4 to TRBJ2-1, with a tentative D call TRBD1 (5 bases). The chain's CDR3 is CASSLDTLKGNEQFF. CDR3 bases: TGTGCCAGCAGCTTGGATACCCTGAAGGGGAATGAGCAGTTCTTC.